This is a list of T cell receptor beta chains from one sample in a study of blood T cell repertoires in COVID-19. Produced via immunoSEQ multiplex PCR; TCRdb's table is partial and in-frame only. Of hundreds of thousands of clones in the sample, 83% are singletons; the top ten hold roughly a tenth. The sample was peripheral blood. The receptors stem from a woman aged 45-65 years who had recovered from COVID-19. Both conserved end residues are part of each CDR3. The order of the fields is clone size, V gene, D gene, J gene, CDR3 protein, CDR3 DNA. A D gene is named only where the DNA matches it firmly. Rows may omit the clone size; those that give it use once, few, many or a size class.

clone_size: -
v_call: TRBV14
d_call: -
j_call: TRBJ2-3
cdr3_aa: CASSPRRVTDTQYF
cdr3_nt: TGTGCCAGCAGCCCACGACGGGTCACAGATACGCAGTATTTT

clone_size: -
v_call: TRBV28
d_call: -
j_call: TRBJ1-2
cdr3_aa: CASKAPVENYGYTF
cdr3_nt: TGTGCCAGCAAAGCGCCGGTGGAGAACTATGGCTACACCTTC

clone_size: -
v_call: TRBV7-2
d_call: -
j_call: TRBJ2-2
cdr3_aa: CASSLVGGNTGELFF
cdr3_nt: TGTGCCAGCAGCTTAGTGGGGGGGAACACCGGGGAGCTGTTTTTT

clone_size: -
v_call: TRBV2
d_call: TRBD1
j_call: TRBJ1-6
cdr3_aa: CASRITGVYNSPLHF
cdr3_nt: TGTGCCAGCAGAATAACAGGGGTGTATAATTCACCCCTCCACTTT

clone_size: -
v_call: TRBV4-2
d_call: TRBD2
j_call: TRBJ2-1
cdr3_aa: CASSLTSGSGNEQFF
cdr3_nt: TGTGCCAGCAGCCTAACTAGCGGGAGTGGCAATGAGCAGTTCTTC

clone_size: -
v_call: TRBV18
d_call: -
j_call: TRBJ1-4
cdr3_aa: CASSPPGQANEKLFF
cdr3_nt: TGTGCCAGCTCACCTCCGGGACAAGCTAATGAAAAACTGTTTTTT

clone_size: -
v_call: TRBV7-9
d_call: TRBD1
j_call: TRBJ2-7
cdr3_aa: CASSYRGRTGDYEQYF
cdr3_nt: TGTGCCAGCAGCTATAGGGGGAGGACAGGGGACTACGAGCAGTACTTC

clone_size: -
v_call: TRBV18
d_call: -
j_call: TRBJ1-4
cdr3_aa: CASSRNSGVEKLFF
cdr3_nt: TGTGCCAGCTCACGTAACTCAGGGGTTGAAAAACTGTTTTTT

clone_size: -
v_call: TRBV27
d_call: -
j_call: TRBJ2-1
cdr3_aa: CASSPYSPNNEQFF
cdr3_nt: TGTGCCAGCAGTCCTTACAGCCCTAACAATGAGCAGTTCTTC

clone_size: -
v_call: TRBV28
d_call: -
j_call: TRBJ1-2
cdr3_aa: CASDSPSGYTF
cdr3_nt: TGTGCCAGCGATAGCCCCAGTGGCTACACCTTC

clone_size: -
v_call: TRBV5-1
d_call: TRBD1
j_call: TRBJ2-5
cdr3_aa: CASSRQGARGEETQYF
cdr3_nt: TGCGCCAGCAGCCGACAGGGGGCGCGGGGAGAAGAGACCCAGTACTTC

clone_size: -
v_call: TRBV27
d_call: TRBD1
j_call: TRBJ1-2
cdr3_aa: CASSRGYPGGHGYTF
cdr3_nt: TGTGCCAGCAGCCGGGGTTATCCAGGGGGGCATGGCTACACCTTC

clone_size: -
v_call: TRBV5-1
d_call: -
j_call: TRBJ1-1
cdr3_aa: CASTLGGQNTEAFF
cdr3_nt: TGCGCCAGCACCTTGGGGGGGCAGAACACTGAAGCTTTCTTT

clone_size: -
v_call: TRBV28
d_call: TRBD2
j_call: TRBJ2-3
cdr3_aa: CASSPSLAGGTDTQYF
cdr3_nt: TGTGCCAGCAGTCCCTCCTTAGCGGGAGGGACAGATACGCAGTATTTT

clone_size: -
v_call: TRBV14
d_call: -
j_call: TRBJ2-2
cdr3_aa: CASSQYVENTGELFF
cdr3_nt: TGTGCCAGCAGCCAGTATGTAGAGAACACCGGGGAGCTGTTTTTT

clone_size: -
v_call: TRBV5-5
d_call: -
j_call: TRBJ1-1
cdr3_aa: CASSGQLSNTEAFF
cdr3_nt: TGTGCCAGCAGCGGACAGTTAAGTAACACTGAAGCTTTCTTT

clone_size: -
v_call: TRBV6-5
d_call: TRBD2
j_call: TRBJ2-7
cdr3_aa: CASKPAGGYEQYF
cdr3_nt: TGTGCCAGCAAACCAGCGGGAGGCTACGAGCAGTACTTC

clone_size: -
v_call: TRBV7-6
d_call: -
j_call: TRBJ2-3
cdr3_aa: CASSSTDTQYF
cdr3_nt: TGTGCCAGCAGCTCGACAGATACGCAGTATTTT

clone_size: few
v_call: TRBV7-3
d_call: -
j_call: TRBJ2-2
cdr3_aa: CASREDTGELFF
cdr3_nt: TGTGCCAGCAGGGAGGATACCGGGGAGCTGTTTTTT

clone_size: -
v_call: TRBV6-2/TRBV6-3
d_call: TRBD2
j_call: TRBJ2-3
cdr3_aa: CASSSRGGLTDTQYF
cdr3_nt: TGTGCCAGCAGCTCGCGGGGGGGCCTCACAGATACGCAGTATTTT

clone_size: -
v_call: TRBV3-1/TRBV3-2
d_call: -
j_call: TRBJ2-4
cdr3_aa: CASSQVENIQYF
cdr3_nt: TGTGCCAGCAGCCAAGTAGAAAACATTCAGTACTTC

clone_size: -
v_call: TRBV5-6
d_call: -
j_call: TRBJ2-7
cdr3_aa: CASSLGDSRSYEQYF
cdr3_nt: TGTGCCAGCAGCTTGGGTGACAGCCGTTCCTACGAGCAGTACTTC

clone_size: -
v_call: TRBV7-9
d_call: TRBD1
j_call: TRBJ2-2
cdr3_aa: CASSLGQGAVDTGELFF
cdr3_nt: TGTGCCAGCAGCTTAGGCCAGGGGGCTGTTGACACCGGGGAGCTGTTTTTT

clone_size: -
v_call: TRBV7-2
d_call: -
j_call: TRBJ2-7
cdr3_aa: CASSFRPGRDYEQYF
cdr3_nt: TGTGCCAGCAGCTTTAGGCCGGGGAGAGACTACGAGCAGTACTTC

clone_size: -
v_call: TRBV27
d_call: -
j_call: TRBJ2-7
cdr3_aa: CASSWGVSYEQYF
cdr3_nt: TGTGCCAGCAGTTGGGGGGTATCCTACGAGCAGTACTTC

clone_size: few
v_call: TRBV9
d_call: -
j_call: TRBJ2-7
cdr3_aa: CASSVAAGEGGYSYEQYF
cdr3_nt: TGTGCCAGCAGCGTAGCGGCGGGAGAAGGGGGTTACTCCTACGAGCAGTACTTC